This T cell receptor (beta chain) comes out of a study of OX40 agonist ivuxolimab in advanced cancers. Study details: Participants averaged roughly 60 years of age (range about 23 to 80) and were around 80% male.

Germline V lookup: CDR1 GTSNPN, CDR2 SVGIG (reference sequence). CDR3 length equals 15 residues. The V gene end was trimmed by 1 base and the J gene end by 2 bases; junction bases not matched to a gene: 8. The method was immunoSEQ multiplex PCR; TCRdb's version includes in-frame clones alone and lacks a portion of them. The table records 55,000 to 85,000 clones, 80% to 90% of them present only once. V is TRBV30 and J is TRBJ2-7, with 7 positions matching TRBD1. The receptor was isolated from an adult with an advanced solid tumor such as melanoma, head and neck, liver or kidney cancer. The sequencing used CD4+ or CD8+ T cells sorted from blood, collected in a trial of the OX40 agonist ivuxolimab. The CDR3 is CAWSDGRDSPYEQYF. The CDR3 DNA reads TGTGCCTGGAGTGATGGCCGGGACAGCCCCTACGAGCAGTACTTC.